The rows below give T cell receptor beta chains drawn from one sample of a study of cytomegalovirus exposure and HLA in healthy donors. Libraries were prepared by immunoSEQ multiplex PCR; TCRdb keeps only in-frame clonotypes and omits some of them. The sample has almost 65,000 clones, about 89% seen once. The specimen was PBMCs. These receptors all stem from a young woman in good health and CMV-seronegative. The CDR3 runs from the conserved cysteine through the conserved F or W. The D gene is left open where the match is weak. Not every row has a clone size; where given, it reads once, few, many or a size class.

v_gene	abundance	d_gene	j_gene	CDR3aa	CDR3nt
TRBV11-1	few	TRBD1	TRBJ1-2	CASSAGQAGYGYTF	TGTGCCAGCAGCGCTGGACAGGCAGGCTATGGCTACACCTTC
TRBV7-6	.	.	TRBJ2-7	CASSLTPRDLEQYF	TGTGCCAGCAGCTTAACCCCTCGAGATCTCGAGCAGTACTTC
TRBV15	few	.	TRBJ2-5	CATSMTGIPDQYF	TGTGCCACCAGCATGACAGGAATTCCTGACCAGTACTTC
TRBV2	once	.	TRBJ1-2	CASSEQGLSNYGYTF	TGTGCCAGCAGTGAGCAGGGACTATCTAACTATGGCTACACCTTC
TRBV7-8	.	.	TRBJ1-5	CASSLAGGGNQPQHF	TGTGCCAGCAGCTTAGCAGGTGGCGGGAATCAGCCCCAGCATTTT
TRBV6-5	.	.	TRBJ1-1	CASSQFGGVAEAFF	TGTGCCAGCAGCCAATTTGGGGGGGTGGCTGAAGCTTTCTTT
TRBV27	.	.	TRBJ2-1	CASRNGISYNEQFF	TGTGCCAGCAGAAACGGGATCTCCTACAATGAGCAGTTCTTC
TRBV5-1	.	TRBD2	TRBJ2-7	CASSLAEVAGDYEQYF	TGCGCCAGCAGCTTGGCGGAAGTAGCGGGAGATTACGAGCAGTACTTC
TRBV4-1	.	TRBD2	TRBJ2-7	CASSQGTSGGYEQYF	TGCGCCAGCAGCCAAGGGACTAGCGGGGGCTACGAGCAGTACTTC
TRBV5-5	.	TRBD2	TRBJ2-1	CASSGGLDEYNEQFF	TGTGCCAGCAGCGGGGGACTAGACGAATACAATGAGCAGTTCTTC
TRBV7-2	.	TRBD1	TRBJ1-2	CASSPADRGMRSHGYTF	TGTGCCAGCAGCCCCGCGGACAGGGGTATGCGATCACATGGCTACACCTTC
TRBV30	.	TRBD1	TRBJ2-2	CAWNRGRDTGELFF	TGTGCCTGGAACAGGGGGCGGGACACCGGGGAGCTGTTTTTT
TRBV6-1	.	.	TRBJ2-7	CARGRTRTSYEQYF	TGTGCCAGAGGGAGAACGCGGACCTCCTACGAGCAGTACTTC
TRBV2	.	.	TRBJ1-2	CASSEIRRAAYGYTF	TGTGCCAGCAGTGAAATTCGCAGGGCCGCCTATGGCTACACCTTC
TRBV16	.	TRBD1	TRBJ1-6	CASSRTTGFASPLHF	TGTGCCAGCAGCCGAACGACAGGGTTTGCTTCACCCCTCCACTTT
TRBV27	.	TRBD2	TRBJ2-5	CASSPTSGGALKTQYF	TGTGCCAGCAGTCCGACTAGCGGGGGGGCTCTAAAGACCCAGTACTTC
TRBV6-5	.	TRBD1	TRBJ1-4	CASSYQWTGPGEKLFF	TGTGCCAGCAGTTACCAATGGACAGGCCCGGGAGAAAAACTGTTTTTT
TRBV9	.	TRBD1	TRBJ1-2	CASSARRDRVYGYTF	TGTGCCAGCAGTGCCCGCCGGGACAGGGTCTATGGCTACACCTTC
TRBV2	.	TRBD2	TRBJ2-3	CASSVRLAEKNPSTDTQYF	TGTGCCAGCAGTGTAAGACTAGCGGAGAAAAACCCTAGCACAGATACGCAGTATTTT
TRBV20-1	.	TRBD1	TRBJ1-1	CSVTGDTEAFF	TGCAGTGTTACAGGGGACACTGAAGCTTTCTTT
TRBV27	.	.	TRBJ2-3	CASSLERGAGRSDTQYF	TGTGCCAGCTCGCTTGAGAGGGGAGCGGGCCGGTCAGATACGCAGTATTTT
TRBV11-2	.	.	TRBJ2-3	CASSLGGGGGDTQYF	TGTGCCAGCAGCTTAGGAGGGGGAGGGGGAGATACGCAGTATTTT
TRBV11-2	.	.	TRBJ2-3	CASSRVYRADTQYF	TGTGCCAGCAGCCGTGTGTACCGGGCAGATACGCAGTATTTT
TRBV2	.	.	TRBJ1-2	CASSYVLGYTF	TGTGCCAGCAGCTACGTATTGGGCTACACCTTC